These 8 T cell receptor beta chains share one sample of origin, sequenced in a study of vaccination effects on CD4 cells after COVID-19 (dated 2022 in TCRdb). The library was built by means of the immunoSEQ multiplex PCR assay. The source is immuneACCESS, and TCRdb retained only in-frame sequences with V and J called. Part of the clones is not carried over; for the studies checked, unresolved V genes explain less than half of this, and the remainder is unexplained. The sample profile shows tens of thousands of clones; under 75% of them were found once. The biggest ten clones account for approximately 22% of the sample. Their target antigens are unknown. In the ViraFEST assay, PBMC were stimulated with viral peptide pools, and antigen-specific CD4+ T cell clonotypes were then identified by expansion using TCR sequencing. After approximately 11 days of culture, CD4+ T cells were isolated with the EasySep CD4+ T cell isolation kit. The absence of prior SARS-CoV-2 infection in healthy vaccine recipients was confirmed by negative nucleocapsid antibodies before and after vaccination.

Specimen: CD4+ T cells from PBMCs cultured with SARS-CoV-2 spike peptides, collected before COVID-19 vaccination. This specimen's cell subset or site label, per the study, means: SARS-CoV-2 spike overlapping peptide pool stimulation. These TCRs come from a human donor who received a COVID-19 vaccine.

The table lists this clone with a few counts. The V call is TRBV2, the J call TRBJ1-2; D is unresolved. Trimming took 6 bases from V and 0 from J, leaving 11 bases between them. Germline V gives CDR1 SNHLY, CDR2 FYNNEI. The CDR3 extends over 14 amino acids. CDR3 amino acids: CASRVPEANYGYTF. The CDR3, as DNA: TGTGCCAGCAGGGTGCCGGAAGCTAACTATGGCTACACCTTC.

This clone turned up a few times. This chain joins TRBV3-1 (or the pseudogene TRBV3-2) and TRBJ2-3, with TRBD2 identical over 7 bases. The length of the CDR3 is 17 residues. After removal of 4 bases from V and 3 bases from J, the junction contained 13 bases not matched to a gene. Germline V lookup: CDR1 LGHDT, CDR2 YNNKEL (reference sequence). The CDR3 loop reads CASSLTAPPSGTDTQYF. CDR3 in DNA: TGTGCCAGCAGCCTTACGGCCCCACCTAGCGGTACAGATACGCAGTATTTT.

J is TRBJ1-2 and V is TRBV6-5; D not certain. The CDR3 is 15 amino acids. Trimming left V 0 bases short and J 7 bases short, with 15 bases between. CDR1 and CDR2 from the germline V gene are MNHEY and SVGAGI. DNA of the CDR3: TGTGCCAGCAGTTACTCGCCGATTGAGGTGGTTGGCTACACCTTC. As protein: CASSYSPIEVVGYTF.

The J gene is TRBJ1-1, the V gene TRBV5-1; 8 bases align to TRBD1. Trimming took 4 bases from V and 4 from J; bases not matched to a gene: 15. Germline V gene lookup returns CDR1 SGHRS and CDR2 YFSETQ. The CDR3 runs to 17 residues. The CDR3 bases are TGCGCCAGCAGCACCATCGGACAGGGAGTGGGGGGCACTGAAGCTTTCTTT. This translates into CASSTIGQGVGGTEAFF. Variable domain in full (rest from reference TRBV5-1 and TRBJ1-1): KAGVTQTPRYLIKTRGQQVTLSCSPISGHRSVSWYQQTPGQGLQFLFEYFSETQRNKGNFPGRFSGRQFSNSRSEMNVSTLELGDSALYLCASSTIGQGVGGTEAFFGQGTRLTVV.

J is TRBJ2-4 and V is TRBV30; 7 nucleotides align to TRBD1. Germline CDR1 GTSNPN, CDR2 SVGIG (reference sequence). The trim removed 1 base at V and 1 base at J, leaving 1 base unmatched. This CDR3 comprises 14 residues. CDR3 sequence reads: CAWSEQGAKNIQYF. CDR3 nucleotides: TGTGCCTGGAGTGAACAGGGGGCCAAAAACATTCAGTACTTC.

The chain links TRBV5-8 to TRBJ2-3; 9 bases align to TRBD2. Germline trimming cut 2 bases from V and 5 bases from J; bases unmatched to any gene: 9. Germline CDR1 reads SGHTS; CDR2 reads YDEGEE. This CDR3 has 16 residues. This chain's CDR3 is CASSFGRGGVVDTQYF. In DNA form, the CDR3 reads TGTGCCAGCAGCTTCGGGCGGGGGGGCGTGGTAGATACGCAGTATTTT.

The CDR3 sequence: CASSPASGTGTYGYTF. CDR3 sequence (DNA): TGTGCCAGCAGCCCCGCATCCGGGACAGGGACCTATGGCTACACCTTC. V usage is TRBV6-2 or TRBV6-3 and J usage is TRBJ1-2, with TRBD1 identical over 9 bases. This CDR3 region has 16 residues. CDR1 and CDR2 from the germline V gene are MNHEY and SVGEGT. Trimming removed 6 bases from V and 4 bases from J; junction bases left unmatched: 12.

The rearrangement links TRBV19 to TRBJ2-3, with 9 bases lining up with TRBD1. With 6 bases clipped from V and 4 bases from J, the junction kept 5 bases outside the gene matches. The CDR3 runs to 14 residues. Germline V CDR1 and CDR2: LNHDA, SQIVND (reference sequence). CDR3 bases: TGTGCCAGTAGGGACAGGGGAGGCCCAGATACGCAGTATTTT. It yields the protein CASRDRGGPDTQYF. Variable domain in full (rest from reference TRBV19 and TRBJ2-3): DGGITQSPKYLFRKEGQNVTLSCEQNLNHDAMYWYRQDPGQGLRLIYYSQIVNDFQKGDIAEGYSVSREKKESFPLTVTSAQKNPTAFYLCASRDRGGPDTQYFGPGTRLTVL.